Below, 21 T cell receptor beta chains from the same sample are listed, as sequenced in a study of PD-1 blockade in classical Hodgkin lymphoma. Assay used: immunoSEQ multiplex PCR; TCRdb lists only in-frame clones, some missing. The sample shows over 80,000 clones, around 80% of them seen only once. The time point here: cycle 4 day 1 (C4D1), after more than five weeks of nivolumab. All the patients suffered relapse after autologous stem cell transplantation, and brentuximab vedotin exposure differed. The sequencing here drew on peripheral blood mononuclear cells (PBMCs), taken before the fourth cycle of nivolumab. The source of these receptors is a human donor with classical Hodgkin lymphoma.

V gene TRBV5-4 combines with J gene TRBJ2-7, with D possibly matching TRBD2 (5 bases). The V gene lost 4 bases and the J gene lost 4 bases, with 15 bases spanning the gap. The CDR3 extends over 14 amino acids. The germline V gene encodes CDR1 SGHNT and CDR2 YYREEE (reference sequence). CDR3 amino acids: CASSAGPVAYEQYF. The CDR3 DNA is TGTGCCAGCAGCGCGGGCCCCGTAGCGTACGAGCAGTACTTC.

The chain couples TRBV19 to TRBJ1-5; tentatively, D is TRBD1 (6 bases). The CDR3 is 17 residues long. The ends were cut back, 6 bases at V and 5 bases at J, with 23 bases in the middle. The germline V gene encodes CDR1 LNHDA and CDR2 SQIVND (reference sequence). CDR3 sequence reads: CASRTNKGTFQDQPQHF. CDR3 bases: TGTGCCAGTAGGACAAACAAAGGGACATTTCAGGATCAGCCCCAGCATTTT.

This clone appeared many times. The chain combines TRBV19 with TRBJ1-2, with TRBD1 matching over 7 bases. Germline V gene sequence: CDR1 LNHDA, CDR2 SQIVND (reference sequence). Trimming cost V 4 bases and J 6 bases; bases outside gene matches: 11. This CDR3 region has 15 residues. CDR3 residues: CASSTPQGGGHGYTF. CDR3 DNA: TGTGCCAGTAGTACCCCCCAGGGGGGCGGCCATGGCTACACCTTC.

The chain uses TRBV5-1 and TRBJ2-5; D is perhaps TRBD1 (5 bases). The V and J ends lost 2 bases and 1 base respectively, with 9 bases between them. Germline loops: CDR1 SGHRS, CDR2 YFSETQ. The CDR3 is 14 residues long. The CDR3 sequence: CASSFRATQETQYF. The CDR3 coding sequence is TGCGCCAGCAGCTTCAGGGCGACCCAAGAGACCCAGTACTTC.

DNA of the CDR3: TGTGCCAGTAGTATTTTAGCGGGAGGAAACAATGAGCAGTTCTTC. It specifies CASSILAGGNNEQFF. The rearrangement uses TRBV19 and TRBJ2-1; the match to TRBD2 covers 10 bases. The CDR3 totals 15 residues. Unmatched junction bases numbered 4, after V lost 3 bases and J lost 5 bases. The germline V gene has CDR1 LNHDA and CDR2 SQIVND (reference sequence).

The genes are TRBV18 and TRBJ2-2; maybe TRBD2 (6 bases). CDR3 length equals 15 residues. The V gene lost 0 bases and the J gene lost 10 bases, with 15 bases spanning the gap. CDR1 is KGHSH, CDR2 LQKENI, per germline. The CDR3 DNA is TGTGCCAGCTCACCACCGGGGTTAGCGGTTAAGGAGCTGTTTTTT. This sequence encodes CASSPPGLAVKELFF.

V and J are TRBV5-1 and TRBJ2-3; a possible D gene is TRBD1 (6 bases). With 5 bases removed from V and 3 bases from J, the gap between germline ends came to 13 bases. This CDR3 spans 14 amino acids. CDR1 SGHRS and CDR2 YFSETQ come from the germline V gene. CDR3 sequence reads: CASSSGQRTDTQYF. The CDR3 DNA is TGCGCCAGCAGTTCTGGACAGCGAACAGATACGCAGTATTTT.

This chain links TRBV29-1 with TRBJ1-1, with D maybe TRBD1 (5 bases). Trimming cost V 7 bases and J 3 bases, with 9 bases left between them. The CDR3 totals 11 residues. The germline CDR1 and CDR2 sequences are SQVTM and ANQGSEA. CDR3 region: CSAPGYTEAFF. The CDR3 DNA sequence: TGCAGCGCACCAGGGTACACTGAAGCTTTCTTT.

The CDR3 DNA reads as TGTGCCAGAAGCTTCCATCGGACGAATGGTCTTTATCAGCCCCAGCATTTT. Amino acid sequence: CARSFHRTNGLYQPQHF. V and J are TRBV5-3 and TRBJ1-5; D not certain. TRBV5-3 falls under the ORF class, with uncertain function. The CDR3 contains 17 residues. Trimming took off 2 bases at V and 5 bases at J, with 20 bases between the two ends.

The chain employs TRBV6-4 and TRBJ1-5; unclear D gene. The CDR3 loop spans 13 amino acids. Germline values: CDR1 MRHNA, CDR2 SNTAGT. Trimming removed 4 bases from V and 4 bases from J, with 8 bases in between. CDR3 DNA sequence: TGTGCCAGCAGTGTAGAGGAGAATCAGCCCCAGCATTTT. The encoded protein is CASSVEENQPQHF.

The J gene is TRBJ2-7, the V gene TRBV10-3; no definite D call. Germline values: CDR1 ENHRY, CDR2 SYGVKD. This CDR3 contains 11 residues. The V end lost 0 bases, the J end lost 6 bases, and 3 bases lay between the germline ends. CDR3 protein: CAISESGEQYF. The CDR3, as DNA: TGTGCCATCAGTGAGTCGGGCGAGCAGTACTTC.

This chain joins TRBV4-2 and TRBJ2-2; TRBD2 matches at 9 bases. The CDR3 spans 21 residues. V dropped 1 base and J dropped 5; count of bases not matched to a gene: 20. Germline lookup yields CDR1 LGHNA and CDR2 YNFKEQ. The CDR3: CASSQVPSGALYNTGTGELFF. The CDR3 nucleotides read TGTGCCAGCAGCCAAGTCCCTAGCGGGGCTCTTTACAATACGGGGACCGGGGAGCTGTTTTTT.

CDR3 in DNA: TGTGCCAGCAATGAGGTCAGGGCGATTCGTGGAAACACCATATATTTT. Encoded protein: CASNEVRAIRGNTIYF. The gene calls are TRBV2 and TRBJ1-3, with D tentatively TRBD1 (5 bases). The CDR3 runs 16 residues. The germline V gene encodes CDR1 SNHLY and CDR2 FYNNEI. Trimming cost V 7 bases and J 3 bases, with 19 bases left between them.

Note on this clone: A read error is possible here, since a much larger clone lies one base away. V is TRBV10-2 and J is TRBJ1-2; D possibly corresponds to TRBD1 (6 bases). The CDR3 has 14 amino acids. CDR1 and CDR2 from the germline V gene are WSHSY and SAAADI. The CDR3 loop is CASTGQQAYGGCTF. The CDR3 DNA reads as TGCGCCAGCACCGGACAGCAGGCCTATGGTGGCTGCACCTTC.

V and J are TRBV15 and TRBJ2-7; perhaps TRBD2 as D (6 bases). This CDR3 spans 16 amino acids. The V end lost 1 base, the J end lost 4 bases, and 17 bases lay between the germline ends. In germline, CDR1 is LNHNV, CDR2 YYDKDF (reference sequence). In DNA form, the CDR3 reads TGTGCCACCAGCAGAGGTCGGGGGTTGTGGGAATACGAGCAGTACTTC. Residues: CATSRGRGLWEYEQYF. The variable domain in full, completed from reference TRBV15 and TRBJ2-7, reads DAMVIQNPRYQVTQFGKPVTLSCSQTLNHNVMYWYQQKSSQAPKLLFHYYDKDFNNEADTPDNFQSRRPNTSFCFLDIRSPGLGDTAMYLCATSRGRGLWEYEQYFGPGTRLTVT.

The chain recombines TRBV28 with TRBJ1-4, with D unclear. The length of the CDR3 is 12 residues. V was shortened by 6 bases and J by 6 bases, with 8 bases between the two germline ends. The V gene's germline CDR1 is MDHEN and CDR2 SYDVKM. The chain's CDR3 is CASSRPDEKLFF. The DNA for the CDR3 is TGTGCCAGCAGCCGGCCGGATGAAAAACTGTTTTTT.

This clone appeared once. The chain carries TRBV9 and TRBJ2-1, with 10 positions matching TRBD2. The V gene's germline CDR1 is SGDLS and CDR2 YYNGEE. Trimming took 4 bases from V and 4 from J; bases not matched to a gene: 5. The CDR3 covers 15 residues. The CDR3 protein is CASSLTSGWYNEQFF. CDR3 sequence (DNA): TGTGCCAGCAGCCTGACTAGCGGGTGGTACAATGAGCAGTTCTTC. The whole variable domain, remainder taken from reference TRBV9 and TRBJ2-1, is DSGVTQTPKHLITATGQRVTLRCSPRSGDLSVYWYQQSLDQGLQFLIQYYNGEERAKGNILERFSAQQFPDLHSELNLSSLELGDSALYFCASSLTSGWYNEQFFGPGTRLTVL.

This chain joins TRBV6-5 and TRBJ2-1; D may be TRBD1 (6 bases). The CDR3 totals 14 residues. Germline CDR1 reads MNHEY; CDR2 reads SVGAGI. Deletions cut 4 bases from V and 5 bases from J, with 12 bases between. CDR3 sequence: CASSFRRGNNEQFF. CDR3 bases: TGTGCCAGCAGTTTCCGTAGGGGGAACAATGAGCAGTTCTTC.

This clone was seen only a few times. J is TRBJ1-2 and V is TRBV27; 8 positions agree with TRBD1. CDR3 length equals 13 residues. V was pared by 10 bases and J by 9 bases, with 13 bases of the junction left unmatched. Germline V gene sequence: CDR1 MNHEY, CDR2 SMNVEV (reference sequence). DNA of the CDR3: TGTGCCACCCAAGGGGCAGGGGGCGGTAGCTACACCTTC. Encoded protein: CATQGAGGGSYTF.

The chain couples TRBV27 to TRBJ1-5; 7 bases are shared with TRBD1. Per germline, CDR1 MNHEY and CDR2 SMNVEV (reference sequence). V lost 4 bases, J lost 8 bases, and 17 bases stayed unmatched. The CDR3 is made up of 17 amino acids. Written as DNA, the CDR3 is TGTGCCAGCAGTTCCATCACTTTCAAGGGGGCCGCCGAGCCCCAGCATTTT. Protein product: CASSSITFKGAAEPQHF.

The chain joins TRBV19 to TRBJ1-6; D call uncertain. CDR3 size: 14 residues. Trimming took 3 bases from V and 7 from J, leaving 10 bases between them. Looked up from germline, CDR1 is LNHDA and CDR2 is SQIVND (reference sequence). The CDR3 nucleotides read TGTGCCAGTAGTATCTGGGCGGAGAATTCACCCCTCCACTTT. It encodes CASSIWAENSPLHF. Using reference TRBV19 and TRBJ1-6 for the parts outside the CDR3, the full variable domain is DGGITQSPKYLFRKEGQNVTLSCEQNLNHDAMYWYRQDPGQGLRLIYYSQIVNDFQKGDIAEGYSVSREKKESFPLTVTSAQKNPTAFYLCASSIWAENSPLHFGNGTRLTVT.